This T cell receptor (beta chain) was identified during a study of OX40 agonist ivuxolimab in advanced cancers. Study details: Patients received the agonistic anti-OX40 (CD134) antibody ivuxolimab. Dose-escalation patients had hepatocellular carcinoma, melanoma, renal cell or head and neck cancer. Study outcomes and limitations: The expanded peripheral T cells' antigen specificity was not determined.

TCRdb keeps only in-frame clones here, not all; method: immunoSEQ multiplex PCR. The table lists nearly 80,000 clones, approximately 85% of them singletons. V was pared by 3 bases and J by 2 bases, with 8 bases between. The CDR3 totals 13 residues. Germline CDR1 reads SGHAT; CDR2 reads FQNNGV. In the case of this clone: Its specificity is not known.

This receptor was taken from an adult with an advanced solid tumor such as melanoma, head and neck, liver or kidney cancer. The V call is TRBV11-2, the J call TRBJ2-7; no clear D gene. The material sequenced was CD4+ or CD8+ T cells sorted from blood, taken in a trial of the OX40 agonist ivuxolimab. The CDR3 loop is CASSFGLTYEQYF. The CDR3 nucleotides are TGTGCCAGCAGCTTTGGGCTGACCTACGAGCAGTACTTC. The entire variable domain, with the rest obtained from reference TRBV11-2 and TRBJ2-7, is as follows: EAGVAQSPRYKIIEKRQSVAFWCNPISGHATLYWYQQILGQGPKLLIQFQNNGVVDDSQLPKDRFSAERLKGVDSTLKIQPAKLEDSAVYLCASSFGLTYEQYFGPGTRLTVT.